This entry features one T cell receptor gamma chain sequence. Its antigen is still unknown. The input lacks base qualities; no much larger clone sits a single base away. CDR1 EGSTGY and CDR2 YDSYTSSV were looked up in the germline V gene. Trimmed from V: 6 bases; trimmed from J: 7 bases; junction bases lacking a gene match: 12. The CDR3 runs 13 amino acids, cysteine and phenylalanine included. Only the CDR3 DNA stays, 39 bases, in frame from base 1. The sample belongs to a study of intestinal T cells in coeliac disease (TCRdb year 2020). Notes on the research overall: Coeliac patients were much younger than controls, with mean ages of about 15 versus 50 years in the TRG cohort. Duodenal biopsies from about 35 coeliac disease patients and approximately 21 non-coeliac controls made up a second, larger TCR-gamma (TRG) cohort. The TCR-delta (TRD) cohort included duodenal biopsies from about ten coeliac disease patients and about ten non-coeliac controls. Paper-wide results and their limitations: There was no way to tell repeated CDR3 amino acid sequences apart from PCR duplicates. FFPE-derived DNA was found to be relatively degraded, and loss of a proportion of TCR sequences in each sample was likely caused by this degradation. Age was significantly different between the coeliac and control groups, but splitting the analysis by age did not give a significant classification. In training, clustering based on TRD kmers put all 22 biopsies in the right class, and the reported leave-one-out accuracy was roughly 92%. Of approximately 54 biopsies, around 51 (about 94%) were correctly classified by TRG clustering, and a leave-one-out accuracy of about 90% was reported.

Libraries were made using multiplex PCR. The sequencer listed for this sample is Ion Torrent PGM. TRG repertoires were amplified from approximately 0.2 ug of biopsy DNA using the LymphoTrack kit, whose primers carry Illumina adapters. TRG amplicons were cleaned up with AMPure XP beads, measured on a 2100 Bioanalyzer, and combined in equimolar amounts. An Ion PGM instrument was used to sequence the TRG libraries. As for the authors' bioinformatics: FastX discarded any read in which over 10% of nucleotides had a quality score below the third quartile for that patient. Reads were aligned with IMGT/HighV-QUEST to assign V, D and J genes, identify CDR3 regions and assess functionality. After the sequences were translated into amino acids, every sequence predicted to be non-functional was thrown out. CDR3s were split into kmers with and without positional annotation, PCA was performed on kmer frequencies, and samples were clustered using all 1023 combinations of PCs 1-10. Classification was validated by leave-one-out cross-validation, in which parameters were re-optimised on the remaining samples each time. Shannon diversity was computed with the vegan R package from repeated random subsamples equal to the lowest read count. Clonotypes were called again by TCRdb from the public reads via CATT, and duplicate nucleotide sequences were then merged into one entry. TCRdb's processing, not the study's, gives the V and J calls here. This sample is represented by roughly 570 gamma-chain clones; less than 70% of them were singletons. The ten largest clones add up to 40% to 45% of the sample.

Genomic DNA was extracted with the QIAamp DNA FFPE tissue kit from ten 5-um FFPE scrolls per case. To test whether coeliac disease can be classified from the TCR repertoire, the study used fully anonymised formalin-fixed paraffin-embedded duodenal biopsies that were not needed for diagnosis. No clinical or histological suspicion of coeliac disease was present in controls, and upper endoscopy was performed in controls for reflux, dyspepsia or gastritis. Sequenced: a duodenal biopsy. The sequence links TRGV4 to TRGJ1 or TRGJ2. This TCR derives from a human donor who served as a control with a normal duodenal biopsy, not a healthy volunteer. The CDR3 region has the sequence CATWNPRGYKKLF. The nucleotide sequence reads TGTGCCACCTGGAATCCCCGAGGATATAAGAAACTCTTT.